This is a list of T cell receptor beta chains from one sample in a study of blood T cell repertoires in COVID-19. TCRdb's copy holds only in-frame clones and misses some; the assay was immunoSEQ multiplex PCR. The data contain 250,000 to 350,000 clones, 85% to 90% of them singletons. The sample taken for sequencing was peripheral blood. The source is a woman in her forties or fifties with COVID-19, enrolled during active disease. Both conserved end residues are part of each CDR3. D genes are given only for firm matches. A clone size is listed for some rows: how often the clone was seen (once, few, many), or a class if it is expanded.

V gene: TRBV7-7
clone size: -
J gene: TRBJ1-1
D gene: -
CDR3 DNA: TGTGCTAGCAGCCAGGGTATGAACACTGAAGCTTTCTTT
CDR3 protein: CASSQGMNTEAFF

V gene: TRBV24-1
clone size: -
J gene: TRBJ1-3
D gene: TRBD1
CDR3 DNA: TGTGCCACCAGTGATGCCAGGGGGCCGAGTGGAAACACCATATATTTT
CDR3 protein: CATSDARGPSGNTIYF

V gene: TRBV27
clone size: -
J gene: TRBJ2-7
D gene: -
CDR3 DNA: TGTGCCAGCAGTTTAGCAGGGGTACCCTACGAGCAGTACTTC
CDR3 protein: CASSLAGVPYEQYF

V gene: TRBV6-1
clone size: once
J gene: TRBJ1-3
D gene: -
CDR3 DNA: TGTGCCAGCAGTGAAGGGCGGTTCGGCGGGATAGACACCATATATTTT
CDR3 protein: CASSEGRFGGIDTIYF

V gene: TRBV2
clone size: -
J gene: TRBJ2-7
D gene: TRBD2
CDR3 DNA: TGTGCCAGCAGTGAAATCGGGGGGGACTACGAGCAGTACTTC
CDR3 protein: CASSEIGGDYEQYF

V gene: TRBV6-2/TRBV6-3
clone size: -
J gene: TRBJ2-3
D gene: TRBD2
CDR3 DNA: TGTGCCAGCAGTTACCGGGGACTAGCGGGATATGGGGATACGCAGTATTTT
CDR3 protein: CASSYRGLAGYGDTQYF

V gene: TRBV5-1
clone size: -
J gene: TRBJ2-2
D gene: -
CDR3 DNA: TGCGCCAGCAGCTTACAGACGAACACCGGGGAGCTGTTTTTT
CDR3 protein: CASSLQTNTGELFF

V gene: TRBV27
clone size: -
J gene: TRBJ1-5
D gene: TRBD1
CDR3 DNA: TGTGCCAGCAGTCCAGGGACAGCCTATAGCAATCAGCCCCAGCATTTT
CDR3 protein: CASSPGTAYSNQPQHF

V gene: TRBV5-1
clone size: -
J gene: TRBJ2-1
D gene: TRBD2
CDR3 DNA: TGCGCCAGCAGCTACAGACTAGCGCAGGCTAATGAGCAGTTCTTC
CDR3 protein: CASSYRLAQANEQFF

V gene: TRBV5-1
clone size: -
J gene: TRBJ2-3
D gene: -
CDR3 DNA: TGCGCCAGCAGCTTACGAGATAGCGGTAGCACAGATACGCAGTATTTT
CDR3 protein: CASSLRDSGSTDTQYF

V gene: TRBV2
clone size: -
J gene: TRBJ2-1
D gene: TRBD2
CDR3 DNA: TGTGCCAGCAGGGGACTAGCGGGGACCTACAATGAGCAGTTCTTC
CDR3 protein: CASRGLAGTYNEQFF

V gene: TRBV6-5
clone size: -
J gene: TRBJ2-2
D gene: -
CDR3 DNA: TGTGCCAGCAGCCGCCTAGGAGGGTACAACGGGGAGCTGTTTTTT
CDR3 protein: CASSRLGGYNGELFF

V gene: TRBV4-1
clone size: -
J gene: TRBJ1-4
D gene: -
CDR3 DNA: TGCGCCAGCAGCCACCTTGGGGAGAATGAAAAACTGTTTTTT
CDR3 protein: CASSHLGENEKLFF

V gene: TRBV7-2
clone size: -
J gene: TRBJ2-5
D gene: TRBD2
CDR3 DNA: TGTGCCAGCAGCTTACGGGCGGGAGCTACGTACCAAGAGACCCAGTACTTC
CDR3 protein: CASSLRAGATYQETQYF

V gene: TRBV4-1
clone size: -
J gene: TRBJ2-5
D gene: TRBD1
CDR3 DNA: TGCGCCAGCAGCCTGGGACAGGGGGAAGAGACCCAGTACTTC
CDR3 protein: CASSLGQGEETQYF

V gene: TRBV30
clone size: few
J gene: TRBJ2-1
D gene: -
CDR3 DNA: TGTGCCTGGAGTGTGAGCGAGGCGGGAATCAATGAGCAGTTCTTC
CDR3 protein: CAWSVSEAGINEQFF

V gene: TRBV7-2
clone size: -
J gene: TRBJ2-1
D gene: TRBD2
CDR3 DNA: TGTGCCAGCAGCTTAAGAGGAGCCCTAGCGGGAGCCCATGAGCAGTTCTTC
CDR3 protein: CASSLRGALAGAHEQFF

V gene: TRBV9
clone size: -
J gene: TRBJ1-1
D gene: -
CDR3 DNA: TGTGCCAGCAGCGTAGCTCTAGGGGACACTGAAGCTTTCTTT
CDR3 protein: CASSVALGDTEAFF

V gene: TRBV24-1
clone size: -
J gene: TRBJ2-1
D gene: TRBD2
CDR3 DNA: TGTGCCACCAGTGATCTGCGGAGCGGGAGTTTCGATGAGCAGTTCTTC
CDR3 protein: CATSDLRSGSFDEQFF

V gene: TRBV18
clone size: -
J gene: TRBJ1-1
D gene: TRBD1
CDR3 DNA: TGTGCCAGCTCACCTCAGGGGGCTCGTGTGAACACTGAAGCTTTCTTT
CDR3 protein: CASSPQGARVNTEAFF

V gene: TRBV3-1/TRBV3-2
clone size: few
J gene: TRBJ1-2
D gene: -
CDR3 DNA: TGTGCCAGCAGCCAAGGCTGGCAGTACTATGGCTACACCTTC
CDR3 protein: CASSQGWQYYGYTF

V gene: TRBV5-1
clone size: -
J gene: TRBJ2-7
D gene: TRBD2
CDR3 DNA: TGCGCCAGCAGCTTGACTAGCGGGAGTCCTAGGGGCTACGAGCAGTACTTC
CDR3 protein: CASSLTSGSPRGYEQYF

V gene: TRBV6-1
clone size: -
J gene: TRBJ1-1
D gene: -
CDR3 DNA: TGTGCCAGCAGTGAAAGGGGCCGAACTGAAGCTTTCTTT
CDR3 protein: CASSERGRTEAFF

V gene: TRBV3-1/TRBV3-2
clone size: -
J gene: TRBJ1-3
D gene: -
CDR3 DNA: TGTGCCAGCAGCCGAAGACGGGGTGGTGGAAACACCATATATTTT
CDR3 protein: CASSRRRGGGNTIYF

V gene: TRBV9
clone size: -
J gene: TRBJ2-6
D gene: TRBD1
CDR3 DNA: TGTGCCAGCAGCCCCGACAGGGGGCGAGGGGGGTGGAGCTCTGGGGCCAACGTCCTGACTTTC
CDR3 protein: CASSPDRGRGGWSSGANVLTF

V gene: TRBV5-1
clone size: few
J gene: TRBJ2-7
D gene: -
CDR3 DNA: TGCGCCAGCAGCTTGGCCGCCGGTTCCTCCTACGAGCAGTACTTC
CDR3 protein: CASSLAAGSSYEQYF

V gene: TRBV7-2
clone size: -
J gene: TRBJ2-2
D gene: -
CDR3 DNA: TGTGCCAGCAGCTTAGTAGTTAAGGCGGGGTCCGTAACCGGGGAGCTGTTTTTT
CDR3 protein: CASSLVVKAGSVTGELFF

V gene: TRBV29-1
clone size: -
J gene: TRBJ1-1
D gene: TRBD1
CDR3 DNA: TGCAGCGAATCGGGACAGGGAATACCTCTTCCTTTCTTT
CDR3 protein: CSESGQGIPLPFF

V gene: TRBV2
clone size: -
J gene: TRBJ2-2
D gene: -
CDR3 DNA: TGTGCCAGCGTCCTTGGCAGGGGTCAAACCGGGGAGCTGTTTTTT
CDR3 protein: CASVLGRGQTGELFF

V gene: TRBV21-1
clone size: -
J gene: TRBJ1-2
D gene: -
CDR3 DNA: TGTGCCAGCAGCTTGGGAGGGGCAGGGCCGGGCGATGGCTACACCTTC
CDR3 protein: CASSLGGAGPGDGYTF

V gene: TRBV2
clone size: -
J gene: TRBJ2-1
D gene: TRBD2
CDR3 DNA: TGTGCCAGCAGTGAAGCCCACCTACCCCTGACTAGCGGGAAGTACAATGAGCAGTTCTTC
CDR3 protein: CASSEAHLPLTSGKYNEQFF

V gene: TRBV3-1/TRBV3-2
clone size: -
J gene: TRBJ1-5
D gene: -
CDR3 DNA: TGTGCCAGCAGCCAAGATCAAAATAACGGTCAGCCCCAGCATTTT
CDR3 protein: CASSQDQNNGQPQHF

V gene: TRBV9
clone size: once
J gene: TRBJ1-1
D gene: -
CDR3 DNA: TGTGCCAGCAGCCCACAGAGAAAGAACACTGAAGCTTTCTTT
CDR3 protein: CASSPQRKNTEAFF

V gene: TRBV6-7
clone size: once
J gene: TRBJ1-1
D gene: -
CDR3 DNA: TGTGCCAGCAGTTACCGAGGGCGGATACAGGGTAGGACTGAAGCTTTCTTT
CDR3 protein: CASSYRGRIQGRTEAFF

V gene: TRBV7-9
clone size: -
J gene: TRBJ2-1
D gene: -
CDR3 DNA: TGTGCCAGCAGCATCAGCGTGGGGCAGAGCTCCTACAATGAGCAGTTCTTC
CDR3 protein: CASSISVGQSSYNEQFF

V gene: TRBV6-2/TRBV6-3
clone size: -
J gene: TRBJ2-1
D gene: TRBD1
CDR3 DNA: TGTGCCAGCAGTGACTCGTCGACAGGGTACCATGAGCAGTTCTTC
CDR3 protein: CASSDSSTGYHEQFF

V gene: TRBV4-2
clone size: -
J gene: TRBJ1-6
D gene: -
CDR3 DNA: TGTGCCAGCAGCCAAGAAGGGGGGGCACGGTCACCCCTCCACTTT
CDR3 protein: CASSQEGGARSPLHF

V gene: TRBV11-2
clone size: -
J gene: TRBJ2-7
D gene: -
CDR3 DNA: TGTGCCAGCTCCACAGGGCTTGGGCAGTACTTC
CDR3 protein: CASSTGLGQYF

V gene: TRBV30
clone size: -
J gene: TRBJ1-1
D gene: TRBD1
CDR3 DNA: TGTGCCTGGAGAAGACCTTCCGGGACAGCGATTGAAGCTTTCTTT
CDR3 protein: CAWRRPSGTAIEAFF

V gene: TRBV4-1
clone size: -
J gene: TRBJ2-1
D gene: TRBD2
CDR3 DNA: TGCGCCAGCAGCCAAGTTTTTTCTAGCGGGAGCGACAATGAGCAGTTCTTC
CDR3 protein: CASSQVFSSGSDNEQFF

V gene: TRBV13
clone size: once
J gene: TRBJ2-1
D gene: TRBD2
CDR3 DNA: TGTGCCAGCAGCCACGGGAGGGACTCCTACAATGAGCAGTTCTTC
CDR3 protein: CASSHGRDSYNEQFF

V gene: TRBV5-4
clone size: -
J gene: TRBJ2-5
D gene: -
CDR3 DNA: TGTGCCAGCGGGCCCCACGCTCCCGCCCAGTACTTC
CDR3 protein: CASGPHAPAQYF

V gene: TRBV10-3
clone size: -
J gene: TRBJ2-7
D gene: -
CDR3 DNA: TGTGCCATCAGTGAGTTAGGACAGCAAAGAACCTACGAGCAGTACTTC
CDR3 protein: CAISELGQQRTYEQYF

V gene: TRBV15
clone size: -
J gene: TRBJ2-1
D gene: -
CDR3 DNA: TGTGCCACCAGAGGATCTCGTAGAAGCGGTGATGAGCAGTTCTTC
CDR3 protein: CATRGSRRSGDEQFF

V gene: TRBV3-1/TRBV3-2
clone size: -
J gene: TRBJ2-1
D gene: TRBD2
CDR3 DNA: TGTGCCAGCAGCCAAGACCCCCTGACTAGCGGGTTAAATGAGCAGTTCTTC
CDR3 protein: CASSQDPLTSGLNEQFF

V gene: TRBV7-9
clone size: -
J gene: TRBJ1-1
D gene: -
CDR3 DNA: TGTGCCAGCAGCTCCAGGGTCGGGAACACTGAAGCTTTCTTT
CDR3 protein: CASSSRVGNTEAFF

V gene: TRBV27
clone size: -
J gene: TRBJ1-6
D gene: -
CDR3 DNA: TGTGCCAGCAGTGGACAGAGCTCCTATAATTCACCCCTCCACTTT
CDR3 protein: CASSGQSSYNSPLHF

V gene: TRBV28
clone size: -
J gene: TRBJ1-4
D gene: TRBD1
CDR3 DNA: TGTGCCAGCAGTTATTTACAGGGGTCTAATGAAAAACTGTTTTTT
CDR3 protein: CASSYLQGSNEKLFF

V gene: TRBV5-1
clone size: -
J gene: TRBJ1-5
D gene: -
CDR3 DNA: TGCGCCAGCAGCTTGGACAGCTGCTCTGTCGTTTACGGTCAGCCCCAGCATTTT
CDR3 protein: CASSLDSCSVVYGQPQHF

V gene: TRBV4-1
clone size: once
J gene: TRBJ2-2
D gene: -
CDR3 DNA: TGCGCCAGCAGCCAAGAACTAGAAGCCGGGGAGCTGTTTTTT
CDR3 protein: CASSQELEAGELFF

V gene: TRBV12-3/TRBV12-4
clone size: few
J gene: TRBJ2-7
D gene: -
CDR3 DNA: TGTGCCAGCAGCCCCAGGCCAGGGGTCGAGCAGTACTTC
CDR3 protein: CASSPRPGVEQYF

V gene: TRBV5-4
clone size: -
J gene: TRBJ1-3
D gene: TRBD1
CDR3 DNA: TGTGCCAGCAGCCAGGGACAGGCCTTTCCGGGAAACACCATATATTTT
CDR3 protein: CASSQGQAFPGNTIYF